This T cell receptor (beta chain) was captured in a study of Ad26.COV2.S vaccination and SARS-CoV-2 variants. Whole-study context: Ad26.COV2.S given intramuscularly, once or twice 56 days apart.

This CDR3 has 13 amino acids. Looked up from germline, CDR1 is MNHEY and CDR2 is SVGAGI. Trimming removed 0 bases from V and 2 bases from J, with 3 bases in between. This clone was found once. Its antigen is not identified. Other DNA sequences of this sample code for an identical CDR3. Treatment of the sample: around 19 received Ad26.COV2.S at low or high dose, single or two shots; about 5 received placebo; per-sample allocation not given. Sampling happened 63 days after the first vaccine or placebo injection. At a Boston site, the person donating was an adult of 18-55 years. Participants' vaccine, an Ad26 vector, delivered Wuhan-strain SARS-CoV-2 spike. The repertoire was sequenced with immunoSEQ multiplex PCR; TCRdb's copy has only in-frame clones and lacks some. Here the sample spans about 350,000 clones, approximately 86% being singletons. Study results and limitations: People who got the vaccine or the placebo had similar non-spike TCR breadth.

Material: peripheral blood, obtained in a trial of Ad26.COV2.S vaccine versus placebo. The receptor was isolated from a person aged 18-65 years who received the Ad26.COV2.S COVID-19 vaccine or a placebo. V usage is TRBV6-5 and J usage is TRBJ2-3, with D hard to call. CDR3 nucleotide sequence: TGTGCCAGCAGTTACTCTTCCACAGATACGCAGTATTTT. Protein sequence: CASSYSSTDTQYF.